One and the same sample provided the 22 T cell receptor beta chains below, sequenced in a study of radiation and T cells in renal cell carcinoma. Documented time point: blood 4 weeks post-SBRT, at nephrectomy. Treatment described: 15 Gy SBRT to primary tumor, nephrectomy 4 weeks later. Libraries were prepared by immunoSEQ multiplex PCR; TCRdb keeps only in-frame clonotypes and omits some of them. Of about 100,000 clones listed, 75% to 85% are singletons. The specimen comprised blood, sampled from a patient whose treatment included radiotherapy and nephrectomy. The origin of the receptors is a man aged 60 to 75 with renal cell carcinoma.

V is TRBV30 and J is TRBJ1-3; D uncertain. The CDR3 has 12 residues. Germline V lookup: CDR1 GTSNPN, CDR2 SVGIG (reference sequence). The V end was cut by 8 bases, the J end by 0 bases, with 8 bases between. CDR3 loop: CATSISGNTIYF. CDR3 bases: TGTGCCACCAGCATCTCTGGAAACACCATATATTTT.

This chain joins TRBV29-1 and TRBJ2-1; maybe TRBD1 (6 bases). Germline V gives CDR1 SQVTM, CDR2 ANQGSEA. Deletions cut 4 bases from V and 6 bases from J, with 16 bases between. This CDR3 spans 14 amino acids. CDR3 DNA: TGCAGCGTTGCCCCCTTTGGACAGCGCAATGAGCAGTTCTTC. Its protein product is CSVAPFGQRNEQFF.

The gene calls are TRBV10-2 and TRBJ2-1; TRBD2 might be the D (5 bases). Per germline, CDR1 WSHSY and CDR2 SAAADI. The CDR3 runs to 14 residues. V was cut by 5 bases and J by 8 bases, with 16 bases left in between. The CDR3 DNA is TGCGCCAGCAGTCTGACGGGATCTGAAGATGAGCAGTTCTTC. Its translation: CASSLTGSEDEQFF.

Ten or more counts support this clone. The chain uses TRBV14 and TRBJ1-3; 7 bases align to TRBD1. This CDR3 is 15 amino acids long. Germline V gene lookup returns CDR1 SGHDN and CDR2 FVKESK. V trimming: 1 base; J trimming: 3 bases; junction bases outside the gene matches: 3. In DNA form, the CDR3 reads TGTGCCAGCAGCCAAGCCAGGGGGGATGGAAACACCATATATTTT. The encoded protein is CASSQARGDGNTIYF.

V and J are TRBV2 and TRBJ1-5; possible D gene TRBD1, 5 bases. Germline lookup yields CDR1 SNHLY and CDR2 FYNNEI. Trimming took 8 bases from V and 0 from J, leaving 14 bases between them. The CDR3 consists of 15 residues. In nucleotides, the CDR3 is TGTGCCAGCGGGCCGGGGCGCTATAGCAATCAGCCCCAGCATTTT. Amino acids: CASGPGRYSNQPQHF.

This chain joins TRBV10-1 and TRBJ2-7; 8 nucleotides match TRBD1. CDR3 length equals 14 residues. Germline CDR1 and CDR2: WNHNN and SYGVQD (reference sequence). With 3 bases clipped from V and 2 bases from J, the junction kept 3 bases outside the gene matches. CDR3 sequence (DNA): TGCGCCAGCAGTGACTTGGGACAGGCCTACGAGCAGTACTTC. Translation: CASSDLGQAYEQYF.

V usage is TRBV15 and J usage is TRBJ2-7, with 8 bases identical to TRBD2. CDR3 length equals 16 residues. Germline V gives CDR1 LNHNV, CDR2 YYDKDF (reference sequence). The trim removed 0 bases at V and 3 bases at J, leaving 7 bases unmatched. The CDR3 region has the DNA TGTGCCACCAGCAGAGACTCTAGCGGGTTACTCTACGAGCAGTACTTC. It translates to CATSRDSSGLLYEQYF.

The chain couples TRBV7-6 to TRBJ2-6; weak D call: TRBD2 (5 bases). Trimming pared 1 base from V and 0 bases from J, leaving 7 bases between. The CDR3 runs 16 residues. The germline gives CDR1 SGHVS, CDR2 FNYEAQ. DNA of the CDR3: TGTGCCAGCAGCTTAGGAGGGCACTCTGGGGCCAACGTCCTGACTTTC. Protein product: CASSLGGHSGANVLTF.

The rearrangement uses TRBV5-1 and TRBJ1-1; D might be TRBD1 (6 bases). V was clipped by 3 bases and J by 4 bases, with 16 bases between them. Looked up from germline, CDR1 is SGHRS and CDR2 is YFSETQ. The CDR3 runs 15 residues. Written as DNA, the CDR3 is TGCGCCAGCAGCTGGAGGCAGGGGAGTGGCACTGAAGCTTTCTTT. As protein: CASSWRQGSGTEAFF.

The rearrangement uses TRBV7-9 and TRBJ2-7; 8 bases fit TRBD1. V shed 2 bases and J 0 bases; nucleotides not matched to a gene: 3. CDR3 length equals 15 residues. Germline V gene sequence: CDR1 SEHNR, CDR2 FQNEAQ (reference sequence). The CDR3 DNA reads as TGTGCCAGCAGCTTATACAGGGGGAGCTCCTACGAGCAGTACTTC. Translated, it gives CASSLYRGSSYEQYF.

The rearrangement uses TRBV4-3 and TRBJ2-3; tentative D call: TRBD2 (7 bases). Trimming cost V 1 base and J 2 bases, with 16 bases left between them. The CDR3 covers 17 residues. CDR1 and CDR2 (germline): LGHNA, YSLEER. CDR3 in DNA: TGCGCCAGCAGCCAAGGGGGGGGCGGGGTGTCCACAGATACGCAGTATTTT. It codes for CASSQGGGGVSTDTQYF.

CDR3 nucleotides: TGCAGCGTTGATATCGGGACAGGCAACACTGAAGCTTTCTTT. Translation gives CSVDIGTGNTEAFF. The chain combines TRBV29-1 with TRBJ1-1; TRBD1 agrees at 8 bases. The CDR3 length is 14 residues. The junction had 5 bases not matched to a gene; V was cut back by 3 bases and J by 2 bases. CDR1 SQVTM and CDR2 ANQGSEA come from the germline V gene.

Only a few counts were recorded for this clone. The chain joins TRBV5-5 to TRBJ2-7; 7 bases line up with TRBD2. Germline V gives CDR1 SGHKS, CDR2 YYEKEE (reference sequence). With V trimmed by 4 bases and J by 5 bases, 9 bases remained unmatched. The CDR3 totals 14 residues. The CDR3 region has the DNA TGTGCCAGCAGCCCCGTTTCCCGGGGGGACGAGCAGTACTTC. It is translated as CASSPVSRGDEQYF.

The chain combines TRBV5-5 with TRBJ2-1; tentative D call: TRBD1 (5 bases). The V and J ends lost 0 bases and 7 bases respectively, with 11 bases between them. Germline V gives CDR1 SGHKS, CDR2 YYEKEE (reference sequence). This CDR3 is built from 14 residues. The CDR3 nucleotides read TGTGCCAGCAGCTTGGAATGGGCAGGGAATGAGCAGTTCTTC. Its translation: CASSLEWAGNEQFF.

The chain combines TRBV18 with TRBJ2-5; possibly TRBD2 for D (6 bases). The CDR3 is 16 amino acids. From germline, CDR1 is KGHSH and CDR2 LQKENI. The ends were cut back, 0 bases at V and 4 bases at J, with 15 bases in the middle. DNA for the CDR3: TGTGCCAGCTCACCACCGGTGGCGGGACTTACAGAGACCCAGTACTTC. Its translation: CASSPPVAGLTETQYF.

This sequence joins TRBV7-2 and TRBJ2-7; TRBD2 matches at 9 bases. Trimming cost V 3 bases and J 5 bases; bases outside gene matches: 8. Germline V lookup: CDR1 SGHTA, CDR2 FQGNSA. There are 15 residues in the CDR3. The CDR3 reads CASSFFGGRADEQYF. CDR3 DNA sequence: TGTGCCAGCAGCTTTTTCGGCGGGAGGGCCGACGAGCAGTACTTC.

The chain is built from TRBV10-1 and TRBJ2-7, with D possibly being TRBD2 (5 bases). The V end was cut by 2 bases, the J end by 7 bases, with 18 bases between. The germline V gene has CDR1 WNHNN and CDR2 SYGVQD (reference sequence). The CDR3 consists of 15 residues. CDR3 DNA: TGCGCCAGCAGTGAGCGACTCGGGTCGGGAAGGGAGCAGTACTTC. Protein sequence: CASSERLGSGREQYF.

This chain's CDR3 is CAIRPGTANSPLHF. The CDR3 DNA reads as TGTGCCATCAGGCCCGGGACAGCCAATTCACCCCTCCACTTT. The chain recombines TRBV10-3 with TRBJ1-6, with TRBD1 identical over 7 bases. V lost 6 bases to trimming and J lost 7 bases; unmatched junction nucleotides: 6. Germline assignment: CDR1 ENHRY and CDR2 SYGVKD. The CDR3 runs to 14 residues.

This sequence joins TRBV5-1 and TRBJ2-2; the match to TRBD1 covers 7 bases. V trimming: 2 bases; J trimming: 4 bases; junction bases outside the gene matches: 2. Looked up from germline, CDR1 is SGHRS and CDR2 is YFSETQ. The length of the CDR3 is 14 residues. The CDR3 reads CASSLQGSTGELFF. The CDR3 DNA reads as TGCGCCAGCAGCTTACAGGGGAGCACCGGGGAGCTGTTTTTT.

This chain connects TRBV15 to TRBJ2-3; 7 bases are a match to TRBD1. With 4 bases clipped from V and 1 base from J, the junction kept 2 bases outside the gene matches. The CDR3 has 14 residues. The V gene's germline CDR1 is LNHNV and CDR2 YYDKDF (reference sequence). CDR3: CATSTDRGTDTQYF. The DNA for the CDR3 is TGTGCCACCAGCACCGACAGGGGCACAGATACGCAGTATTTT.

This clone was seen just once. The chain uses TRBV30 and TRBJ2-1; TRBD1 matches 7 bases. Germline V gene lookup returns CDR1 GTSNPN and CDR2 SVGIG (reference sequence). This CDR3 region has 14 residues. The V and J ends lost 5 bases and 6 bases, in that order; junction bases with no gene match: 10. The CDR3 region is CAWGRGNGANEQFF. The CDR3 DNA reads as TGTGCCTGGGGCAGGGGGAATGGGGCCAATGAGCAGTTCTTC.

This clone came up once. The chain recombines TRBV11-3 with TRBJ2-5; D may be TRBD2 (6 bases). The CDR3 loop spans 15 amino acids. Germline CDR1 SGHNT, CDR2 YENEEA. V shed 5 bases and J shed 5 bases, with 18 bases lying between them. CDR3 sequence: CASSPGLGGEETQYF. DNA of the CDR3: TGTGCCAGCAGCCCGGGCCTGGGGGGAGAGGAGACCCAGTACTTC.